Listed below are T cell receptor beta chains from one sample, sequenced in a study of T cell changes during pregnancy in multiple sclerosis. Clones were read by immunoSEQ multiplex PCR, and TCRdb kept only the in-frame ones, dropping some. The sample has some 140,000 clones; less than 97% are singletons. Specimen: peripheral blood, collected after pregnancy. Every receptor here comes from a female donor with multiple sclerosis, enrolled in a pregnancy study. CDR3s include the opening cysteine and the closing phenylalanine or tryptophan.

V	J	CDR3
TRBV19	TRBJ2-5	CASRTMAGVRETQYF
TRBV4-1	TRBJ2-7	CASSLPSDTSGTSYEQYF
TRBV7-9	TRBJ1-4	CASSLLAGSNEKLFF
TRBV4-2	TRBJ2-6	CASSQGQRDYSNVLTF
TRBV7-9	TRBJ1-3	CASSLDRTYSGNTIYF
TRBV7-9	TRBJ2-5	CASSAVLETQYF
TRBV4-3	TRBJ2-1	CASSQDRSGTFYNEQFF
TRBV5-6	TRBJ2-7	CASRFGGEPEQYF
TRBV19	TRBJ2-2	CASSTPVGRAAGELFF
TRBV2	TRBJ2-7	CASSDLRTSGSYEQYF
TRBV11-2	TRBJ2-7	CASSLSGGPYEQYF
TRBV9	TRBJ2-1	CASSVSGGSSYNEQFF
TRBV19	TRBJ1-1	CASKRVENTEAFF